This T cell receptor beta chain originates from a study of shared clonotypes between healthy human individuals. Whole-study results and caveats: Donor clonotype sharing was expected to depend on sequencing depth. It was only blood that was sampled, and tissue repertoires likely differ.

Germline CDR1 is LGHNA and CDR2 is YSLEER. CDR3 length: 13 residues. With 0 bases removed from V and 6 bases from J, the gap between germline ends came to 7 bases. PCR replicates performed on unsorted PBMC used approximately 310 ng DNA, roughly 27,000 T cell genomes. Ten immunoSEQ deep assay plates held the unsorted PBMC DNA. Data came from immunoSEQ multiplex PCR; TCRdb stores just in-frame clones and leaves some out. This table has 520,000 or so clones, more than 65% appearing once. Details on this clone: Its antigen remains unknown.

This TCR came from a woman in her thirties or forties in good health. Some clones in this sample may be carry-over from other donors' samples. The sample consisted of PBMCs. The chain uses TRBV4-3 and TRBJ2-3; D call uncertain. CDR3 in DNA: TGCGCCAGCAGCCAAGACTACCCCGATACGCAGTATTTT. Translation: CASSQDYPDTQYF.